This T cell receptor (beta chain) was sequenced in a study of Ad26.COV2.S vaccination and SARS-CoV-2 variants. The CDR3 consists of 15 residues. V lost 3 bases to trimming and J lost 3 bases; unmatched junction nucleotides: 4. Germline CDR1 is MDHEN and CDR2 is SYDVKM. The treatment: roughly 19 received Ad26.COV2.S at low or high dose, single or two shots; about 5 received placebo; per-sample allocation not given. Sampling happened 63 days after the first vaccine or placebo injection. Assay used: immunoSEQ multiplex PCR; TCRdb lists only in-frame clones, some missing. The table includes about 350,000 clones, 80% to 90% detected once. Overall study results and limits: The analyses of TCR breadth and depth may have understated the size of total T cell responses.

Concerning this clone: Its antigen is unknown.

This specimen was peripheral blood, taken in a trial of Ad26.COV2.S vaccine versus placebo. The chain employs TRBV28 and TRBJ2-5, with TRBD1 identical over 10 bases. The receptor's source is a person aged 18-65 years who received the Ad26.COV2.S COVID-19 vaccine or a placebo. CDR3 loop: CASSLWGTGEETQYF. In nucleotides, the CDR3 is TGTGCCAGCAGTTTGTGGGGGACAGGGGAAGAGACCCAGTACTTC.